This T cell receptor beta chain was documented in a study of circulating tumor DNA in untreated peripheral T-cell lymphoma (dated by TCRdb to the early 2020s). What the work shows at the level of the full study, not this receptor alone: Tumor-specific clonotypes were identified in 76% of patients, from more than 85% of baseline tissues and approximately 70% of baseline serum samples.

The library was built by means of the immunoSEQ multiplex PCR assay. TCRdb limited this immuneACCESS table to in-frame rearrangements with V and J called. A share of clones is missing; checked studies link under half to unresolved V genes, and the rest is unexplained. Present in this sample are about 2,500 clones, roughly 78% of which were seen just once. More than 30% of the sample is taken by the ten largest. Worth noting for this clone: The specificity of this receptor is unknown. No base-level quality is on record; no much larger clone is a single base apart.

Baseline tumor tissue collected before treatment was sequenced to identify tumor-specific TCR clonotypes. Next-generation sequencing of T-cell receptor sequences was used to monitor peripheral T-cell lymphoma patients receiving frontline treatment on a trial. CDR1 WNHNN and CDR2 SYGVQD are derived from the germline V gene (reference sequence). The germline V and J ends show losses of 8 bases and 1 base respectively, and no gene match explains 5 bases of the junction. Including the terminal cysteine and phenylalanine, the CDR3 comprises 15 residues. Only the CDR3 region is kept as DNA, spanning 45 bases read in frame from base 1.

Sequenced: tumor tissue. This receptor chain uses TRBV10-1 and TRBJ2-3; TRBD2 lines up with 11 middle nucleotides. The TCR comes from a human donor with peripheral T-cell lymphoma. The DNA reads TGCGCCAGCGGTAGCGGGAGGGCGGGCACAGATACGCAGTATTTT. This codes for CASGSGRAGTDTQYF.